What follows describes a single T cell receptor (beta chain). This entry is derived from a study of T cells in Graves' hyperthyroidism and ophthalmopathy. After removal of 2 bases from V and 4 bases from J, the junction contained 9 bases not matched to a gene. The CDR3 is made up of 18 amino acids. Germline loops: CDR1 MNHEY, CDR2 SVGEGT. For Graves' hyperthyroidism to be stable, ophthalmopathy could not progress within 18 months. Amplification of TCR beta CDR3 regions was performed using RNA transcripts as template. A first-round RT-PCR of the TCR CDR3 used the HTBI primer set. Each CDR3 protein is one row after TCRdb ran MiXCR on the multiplex PCR reads. Here the sample spans 350,000 to 500,000 distinct CDR3 sequences, around 15% being singletons.

This chain links TRBV6-2 or TRBV6-3 with TRBJ2-7; 15 bases fit TRBD2. The sequencing sample was made of blood. The sequence was obtained from a woman between 18 and 30 years old with Graves' hyperthyroidism. The DNA of the CDR3 is TGTGCCAGCAGTTACGGAGGGGGACTAGCGGGAGGTGTGTACGAGCAGTACTTC. As protein: CASSYGGGLAGGVYEQYF.